This TCR beta chain came from a study of cytomegalovirus exposure and HLA in healthy donors. Findings and caveats of the study: V segments that were indistinguishable, TRBV6-2 and TRBV6-3 among them, were omitted from analysis. Likely technical artifact: a cluster of highly shared sequence variants. Accurate prediction of most subjects' HLA-A and HLA-B alleles from TCR beta sequences was reported.

As regards this clone: Antigen specificity is unknown.

V was shortened by 6 bases and J by 6 bases, with 11 bases between the two germline ends. The CDR3 runs 12 residues. CDR1 LNHDA and CDR2 SQIVND come from the germline V gene (reference sequence). Use of 60 Vbeta and 13 Jbeta primers characterized the PCR. Clones were read by immunoSEQ multiplex PCR, and TCRdb kept only the in-frame ones, dropping some. The sample records around 130,000 clones, 82% being singletons. The source is a male donor in good health and CMV-seropositive. The specimen was PBMCs. This chain joins TRBV19 and TRBJ1-1, with D possibly matching TRBD1 (6 bases). CDR3 residues: CASREQGSEAFF. CDR3 nucleotide sequence: TGTGCCAGTAGGGAACAGGGATCTGAAGCTTTCTTT.